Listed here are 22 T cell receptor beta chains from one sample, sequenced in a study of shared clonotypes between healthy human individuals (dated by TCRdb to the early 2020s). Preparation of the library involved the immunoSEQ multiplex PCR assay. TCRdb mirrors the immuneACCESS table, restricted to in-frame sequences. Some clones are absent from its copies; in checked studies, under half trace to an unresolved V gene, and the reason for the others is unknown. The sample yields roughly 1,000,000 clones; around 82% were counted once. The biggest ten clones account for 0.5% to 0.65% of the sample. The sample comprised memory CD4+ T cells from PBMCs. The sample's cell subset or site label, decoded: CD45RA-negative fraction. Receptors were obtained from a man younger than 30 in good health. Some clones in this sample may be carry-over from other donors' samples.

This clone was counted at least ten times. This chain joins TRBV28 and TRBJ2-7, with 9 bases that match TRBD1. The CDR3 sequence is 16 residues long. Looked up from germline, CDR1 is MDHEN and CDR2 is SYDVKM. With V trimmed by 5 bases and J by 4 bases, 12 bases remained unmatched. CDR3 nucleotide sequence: TGTGCCAGCAGTCCTCAACTAGGACAGGGGAAGTACGAGCAGTACTTC. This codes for CASSPQLGQGKYEQYF.

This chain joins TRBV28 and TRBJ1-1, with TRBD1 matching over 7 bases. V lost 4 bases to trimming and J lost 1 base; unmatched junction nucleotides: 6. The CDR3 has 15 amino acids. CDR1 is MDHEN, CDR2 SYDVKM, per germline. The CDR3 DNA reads TGTGCCAGCAGTTCCGCCGGGACAGCGAACACTGAAGCTTTCTTT. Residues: CASSSAGTANTEAFF.

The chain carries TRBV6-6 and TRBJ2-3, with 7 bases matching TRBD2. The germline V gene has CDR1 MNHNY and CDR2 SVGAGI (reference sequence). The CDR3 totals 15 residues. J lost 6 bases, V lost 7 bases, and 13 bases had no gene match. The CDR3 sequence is CASTDGGTGVDTQYF. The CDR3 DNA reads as TGTGCCAGCACCGACGGGGGGACCGGTGTTGATACGCAGTATTTT.

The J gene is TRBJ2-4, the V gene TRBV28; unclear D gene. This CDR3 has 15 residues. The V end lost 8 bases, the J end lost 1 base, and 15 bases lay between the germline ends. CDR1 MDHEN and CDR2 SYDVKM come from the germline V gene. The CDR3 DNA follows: TGTGCCAGCTTAACGAAGTCTGAGGCCAAAAACATTCAGTACTTC. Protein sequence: CASLTKSEAKNIQYF.

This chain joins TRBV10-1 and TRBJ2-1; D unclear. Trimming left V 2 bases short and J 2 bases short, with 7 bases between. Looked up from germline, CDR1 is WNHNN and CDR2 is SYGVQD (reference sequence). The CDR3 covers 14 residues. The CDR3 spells CASSEVGPYNEQFF. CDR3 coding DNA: TGCGCCAGCAGTGAGGTCGGGCCCTACAATGAGCAGTTCTTC.

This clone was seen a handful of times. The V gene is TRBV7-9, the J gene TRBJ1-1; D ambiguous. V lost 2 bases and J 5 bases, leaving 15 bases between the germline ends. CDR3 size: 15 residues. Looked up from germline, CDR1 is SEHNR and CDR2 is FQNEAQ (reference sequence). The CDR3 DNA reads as TGTGCCAGCAGCTTAAGTGAGGCTCGGGGAACTGAAGCTTTCTTT. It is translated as CASSLSEARGTEAFF.

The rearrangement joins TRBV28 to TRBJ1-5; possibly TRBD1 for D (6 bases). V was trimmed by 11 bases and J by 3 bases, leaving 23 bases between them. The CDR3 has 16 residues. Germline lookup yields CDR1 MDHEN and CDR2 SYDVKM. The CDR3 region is CAARRGRGRDNQPQHF. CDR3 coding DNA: TGTGCCGCGCGCAGGGGCCGAGGGAGAGACAATCAGCCCCAGCATTTT.

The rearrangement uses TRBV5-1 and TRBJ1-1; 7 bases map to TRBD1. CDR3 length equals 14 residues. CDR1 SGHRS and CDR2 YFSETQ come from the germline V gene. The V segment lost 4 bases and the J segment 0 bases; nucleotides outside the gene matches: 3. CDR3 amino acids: CASSPGQMNTEAFF. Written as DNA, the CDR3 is TGCGCCAGCAGCCCGGGACAGATGAACACTGAAGCTTTCTTT.

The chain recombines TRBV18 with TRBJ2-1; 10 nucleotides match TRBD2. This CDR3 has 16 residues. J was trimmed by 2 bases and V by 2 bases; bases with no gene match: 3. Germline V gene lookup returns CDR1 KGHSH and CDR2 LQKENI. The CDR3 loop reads CASSPYLAGAYNEQFF. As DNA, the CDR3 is TGTGCCAGCTCACCATATCTAGCGGGAGCCTACAATGAGCAGTTCTTC.

The CDR3 DNA follows: TGTGCCAGCAGTTTAATACTAGCAAGGGATACGCAGTATTTT. Translated: CASSLILARDTQYF. J is TRBJ2-3 and V is TRBV2; D might be TRBD2 (6 bases). The V gene lost 5 bases and the J gene lost 6 bases, with 15 bases spanning the gap. In germline, CDR1 is SNHLY, CDR2 FYNNEI. The CDR3 is made up of 14 amino acids.

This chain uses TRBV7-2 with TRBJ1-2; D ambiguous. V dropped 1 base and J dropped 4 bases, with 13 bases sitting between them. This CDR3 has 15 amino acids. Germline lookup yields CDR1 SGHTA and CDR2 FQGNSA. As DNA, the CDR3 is TGTGCCAGCAGCTTAGGTACCCCAAACACCTATGGCTACACCTTC. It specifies CASSLGTPNTYGYTF.

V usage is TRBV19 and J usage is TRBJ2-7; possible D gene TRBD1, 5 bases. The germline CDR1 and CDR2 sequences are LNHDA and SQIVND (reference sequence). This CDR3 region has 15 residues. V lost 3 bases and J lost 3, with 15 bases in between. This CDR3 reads CASSIQPGSLYEQYF. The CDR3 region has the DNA TGTGCCAGTAGTATCCAGCCAGGGTCCCTCTACGAGCAGTACTTC.

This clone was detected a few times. CDR3 amino acids: CASSLLTHSYEQYF. The CDR3 bases are TGTGCCAGCAGCTTGCTGACGCACTCCTACGAGCAGTACTTC. J is TRBJ2-7 and V is TRBV7-8, with no clear D. The CDR3 has 14 residues. CDR1 and CDR2 (germline): SGHVS, FQNEAQ. V was shortened by 3 bases and J by 0 bases, with 9 bases between the two germline ends. Together with reference TRBV7-8 and TRBJ2-7, the CDR3 gives the full variable domain: GAGVSQSPRYKVAKRGQDVALRCDPISGHVSLFWYQQALGQGPEFLTYFQNEAQLDKSGLPSDRFFAERPEGSVSTLKIQRTQQEDSAVYLCASSLLTHSYEQYFGPGTRLTVT.

The CDR3 is CASSSLAGGYGEQFF. The CDR3 bases are TGTGCCAGCAGCTCCCTAGCGGGAGGGTATGGTGAGCAGTTCTTC. The J gene is TRBJ2-1, the V gene TRBV7-9, with 12 bases that match TRBD2. The CDR3 is 15 amino acids. CDR1 is SEHNR, CDR2 FQNEAQ, per germline (reference sequence). J gave up 9 bases and V 4 bases, and 7 bases lay outside the gene matches.

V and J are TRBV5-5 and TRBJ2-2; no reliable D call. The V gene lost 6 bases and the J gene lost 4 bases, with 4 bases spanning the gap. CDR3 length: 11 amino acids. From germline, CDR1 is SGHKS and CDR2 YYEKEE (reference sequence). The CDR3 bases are TGTGCCAGCAAGGCCACCGGGGAGCTGTTTTTT. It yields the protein CASKATGELFF.

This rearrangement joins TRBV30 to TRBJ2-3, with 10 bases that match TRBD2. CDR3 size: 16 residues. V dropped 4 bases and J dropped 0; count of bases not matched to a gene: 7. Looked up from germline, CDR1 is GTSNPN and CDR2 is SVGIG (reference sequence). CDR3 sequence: CAWIRSSGRSTDTQYF. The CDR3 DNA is TGTGCCTGGATCCGATCTAGCGGGAGAAGCACAGATACGCAGTATTTT.

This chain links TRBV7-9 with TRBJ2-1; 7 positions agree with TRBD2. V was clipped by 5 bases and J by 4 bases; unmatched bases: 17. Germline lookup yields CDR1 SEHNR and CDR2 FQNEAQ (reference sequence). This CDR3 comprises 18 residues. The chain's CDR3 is CASSPIRGDPTLYNEQFF. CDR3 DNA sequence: TGTGCCAGCAGCCCCATCCGGGGGGACCCGACACTATACAATGAGCAGTTCTTC.

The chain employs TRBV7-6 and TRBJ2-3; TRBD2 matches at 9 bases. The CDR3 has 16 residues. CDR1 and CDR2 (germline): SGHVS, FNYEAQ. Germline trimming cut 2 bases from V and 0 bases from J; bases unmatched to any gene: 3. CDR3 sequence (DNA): TGTGCCAGCAGCTTAATAAGCGGGGGGAGCACAGATACGCAGTATTTT. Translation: CASSLISGGSTDTQYF.

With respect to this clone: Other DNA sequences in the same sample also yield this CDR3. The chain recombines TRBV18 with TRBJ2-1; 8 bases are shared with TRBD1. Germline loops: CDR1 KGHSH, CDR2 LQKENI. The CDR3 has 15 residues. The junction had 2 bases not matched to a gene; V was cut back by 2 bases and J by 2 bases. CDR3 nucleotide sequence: TGTGCCAGCTCACCAGGACAGGGTCCCTACAATGAGCAGTTCTTC. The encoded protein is CASSPGQGPYNEQFF.

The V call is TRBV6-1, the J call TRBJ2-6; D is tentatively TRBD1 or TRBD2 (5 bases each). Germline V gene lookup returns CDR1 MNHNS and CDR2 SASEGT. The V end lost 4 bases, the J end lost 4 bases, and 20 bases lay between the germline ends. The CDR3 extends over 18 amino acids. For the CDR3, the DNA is TGTGCCAGCAGTGGACACGGGACCGCGAGATGGGGGGCCAACGTCCTGACTTTC. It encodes CASSGHGTARWGANVLTF.

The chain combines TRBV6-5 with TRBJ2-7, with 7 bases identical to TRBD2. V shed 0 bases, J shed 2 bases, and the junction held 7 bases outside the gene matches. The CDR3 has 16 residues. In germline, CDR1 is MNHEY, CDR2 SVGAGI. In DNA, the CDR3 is TGTGCCAGCAGTTACTCGACGGGGGGATACCCCTACGAGCAGTACTTC. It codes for CASSYSTGGYPYEQYF.

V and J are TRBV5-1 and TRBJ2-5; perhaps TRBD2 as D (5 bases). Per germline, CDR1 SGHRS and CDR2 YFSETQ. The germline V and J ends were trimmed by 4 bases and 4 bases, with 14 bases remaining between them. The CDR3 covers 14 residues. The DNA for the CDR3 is TGCGCCAGCAGCGAACTTAGGGAGAGAGAGACCCAGTACTTC. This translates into CASSELRERETQYF.